This T cell receptor beta chain was obtained from a study of T cells after yellow fever vaccination. Study-level points and caveats: Clonotype sharing between CD4 and CD8 compartments was small.

V gave up 2 bases and J gave up 5 bases, with 9 bases separating them. The CDR3 has 12 amino acids. The germline V gene has CDR1 SQVTM and CDR2 ANQGSEA. TCRdb called the 5' RACE reads again in MiXCR, with one record for every CDR3 protein. The sample has 200,000 to 250,000 distinct CDR3 sequences, about 7.1% seen once. This clonotype occurred a few times. Antigen specificity is unknown. This specimen was CD4+ T cells sorted from PBMCs, taken 15 days after the yellow fever booster vaccination. This TCR came from a man younger than 40 who received the YFV17D yellow fever vaccine. V usage is TRBV29-1 and J usage is TRBJ2-5; the D is unclear. CDR3 amino acids: CSVEKGWETQYF. CDR3 coding DNA: TGCAGCGTTGAAAAGGGCTGGGAGACCCAGTACTTC.